Each of the 24 T cell receptor beta chains below was sequenced from the same sample in a study of cytomegalovirus exposure and HLA in healthy donors. Method: immunoSEQ multiplex PCR; TCRdb's copy keeps in-frame clones and lacks some. The data hold fewer than 200,000 clones, with less than 90% observed a single time. The sequenced sample was PBMCs. These receptors were collected from a woman aged 18-29 years in good health and CMV-seronegative.

The rearrangement uses TRBV27 and TRBJ1-1; a weak D match, TRBD1 (6 bases). The CDR3 loop spans 15 amino acids. Deletions cut 5 bases from V and 0 bases from J, with 13 bases between. The germline V gene encodes CDR1 MNHEY and CDR2 SMNVEV (reference sequence). The CDR3 coding sequence is TGTGCCAGCAGTCTCGACAGGTTTATGAACACTGAAGCTTTCTTT. Translation: CASSLDRFMNTEAFF.

The CDR3 nucleotides are TGTGCCAGCAGCGAGGACATTTCGAACACTGAAGCTTTCTTT. It is translated as CASSEDISNTEAFF. The chain combines TRBV2 with TRBJ1-1; D possibly corresponds to TRBD1 (5 bases). The CDR3 covers 14 residues. V lost 6 bases and J lost 1, with 12 bases in between. Germline assignment: CDR1 SNHLY and CDR2 FYNNEI.

The chain uses TRBV7-2 and TRBJ2-1, with 8 bases identical to TRBD1. Per the germline V gene, CDR1 is SGHTA and CDR2 is FQGNSA. The CDR3 runs to 17 residues. The ends lost 5 bases at V and 5 bases at J; junction bases unmatched: 14. CDR3 residues: CASSPRFDRGFNNEQFF. The CDR3 bases are TGTGCCAGCAGCCCCAGATTCGACAGGGGTTTTAACAATGAGCAGTTCTTC.

The rearrangement uses TRBV13 and TRBJ2-1; D remains unclear. Trimming took 8 bases from V and 0 from J, leaving 8 bases between them. Germline V lookup: CDR1 PRHDT, CDR2 FYEKMQ (reference sequence). The CDR3 is 13 residues long. DNA for the CDR3: TGTGCCAGCTCCGATAGCTCCTACAATGAGCAGTTCTTC. This sequence encodes CASSDSSYNEQFF.

V and J are TRBV4-2 and TRBJ1-4; tentative D call: TRBD1 (5 bases). V lost 2 bases and J lost 4, with 17 bases in between. Germline CDR1 is LGHNA and CDR2 is YNFKEQ. The CDR3 length is 17 residues. The CDR3 nucleotides read TGTGCCAGCAGCCAATGGGGCAGCCTAGACCTTAATGAAAAACTGTTTTTT. Protein product: CASSQWGSLDLNEKLFF.

The V and J genes are TRBV12-5 and TRBJ1-4; no firm D call. The CDR3 covers 17 residues. The germline V gene has CDR1 LGHNT and CDR2 FRNRAP. V was clipped by 0 bases and J by 6 bases, with 17 bases between them. The CDR3 reads CASGLVLPTDRDEKLFF. CDR3 DNA sequence: TGTGCTAGTGGTTTGGTACTCCCAACCGACCGGGATGAAAAACTGTTTTTT. The full variable domain, in which reference TRBV12-5 and TRBJ1-4 provide the parts outside the CDR3, is DARVTQTPRHKVTEMGQEVTMRCQPILGHNTVFWYRQTMMQGLELLAYFRNRAPLDDSGMPKDRFSAEMPDATLATLKIQPSEPRDSAVYFCASGLVLPTDRDEKLFFGSGTQLSVL.

This clone was seen a handful of times. The CDR3 here is CASSSDRGGGYTF. CDR3 in DNA: TGTGCCAGCAGTTCGGACAGGGGAGGTGGCTACACCTTC. The chain couples TRBV6-5 to TRBJ1-2; 9 bases align to TRBD1. The CDR3 extends over 13 amino acids. V dropped 4 bases and J dropped 7; count of bases not matched to a gene: 4. CDR1 is MNHEY and CDR2 is SVGAGI in the germline V gene.

Written as DNA, the CDR3 is TGTGCCAGCAGCTCGACTGACGAAGCTTTCTTT. It encodes CASSSTDEAFF. The genes are TRBV7-2 and TRBJ1-1; no definite D call. CDR1 and CDR2 from the germline V gene are SGHTA and FQGNSA. V was clipped by 4 bases and J by 8 bases, with 8 bases between them. The CDR3 length is 11 residues.

The chain joins TRBV30 to TRBJ2-7, with TRBD1 matching 7 bases. The CDR3 consists of 16 residues. With 3 bases clipped from V and 4 bases from J, the junction kept 15 bases outside the gene matches. CDR1 is GTSNPN, CDR2 SVGIG, per germline (reference sequence). The DNA for the CDR3 is TGTGCCTGGAGACCGTGGCCCACGGGACAGAGGTACGAGCAGTACTTC. Translated: CAWRPWPTGQRYEQYF.

The chain combines TRBV19 with TRBJ2-5; tentative D call: TRBD2 (6 bases). The CDR3 covers 14 residues. The ends were cut back, 6 bases at V and 4 bases at J, with 15 bases in the middle. Germline CDR1 and CDR2: LNHDA and SQIVND (reference sequence). CDR3 sequence reads: CASSGTGDVETQYF. CDR3 in DNA: TGTGCCAGTAGCGGGACTGGGGATGTAGAGACCCAGTACTTC.

The chain couples TRBV19 to TRBJ1-1; D may be TRBD1 (5 bases). Germline V CDR1 and CDR2: LNHDA, SQIVND (reference sequence). V lost 8 bases to trimming and J lost 1 base, with 17 bases between them. This CDR3 spans 15 amino acids. Here the CDR3 reads CASWDGRGRNTEAFF. The DNA for the CDR3 is TGTGCCAGTTGGGACGGGAGAGGGCGGAACACTGAAGCTTTCTTT.

The table lists this clone with a few counts. This chain uses TRBV7-3 with TRBJ2-3; 7 nucleotides line up with TRBD1. The CDR3 consists of 16 residues. CDR1 and CDR2 (germline): SGHTA, FQGTGA. V shed 0 bases, J shed 2 bases, and the junction held 5 bases outside the gene matches. In nucleotides, the CDR3 is TGTGCCAGCAGCTTAACGAACAGGGGTCTCACAGATACGCAGTATTTT. This sequence encodes CASSLTNRGLTDTQYF.

V usage is TRBV5-1 and J usage is TRBJ1-3; D call uncertain. Trimming pared 7 bases from V and 0 bases from J, leaving 8 bases between. The length of the CDR3 is 13 residues. In germline, CDR1 is SGHRS, CDR2 YFSETQ. In DNA, the CDR3 is TGCGCCAGCGCGGAGGGCTCTGGAAACACCATATATTTT. This encodes CASAEGSGNTIYF.

J is TRBJ1-5 and V is TRBV10-1; 7 bases agree with TRBD1. Germline V gene sequence: CDR1 WNHNN, CDR2 SYGVQD (reference sequence). The ends lost 6 bases at V and 0 bases at J; junction bases unmatched: 8. CDR3 length: 16 residues. The CDR3 spells CASSRDRSCSNQPQHF. CDR3 nucleotide sequence: TGCGCCAGCAGCAGGGACAGAAGCTGTAGCAATCAGCCCCAGCATTTT.

This clone was seen only a few times. V is TRBV9 and J is TRBJ2-7; 7 bases match TRBD1. CDR1 is SGDLS, CDR2 YYNGEE, per germline. The CDR3 totals 12 residues. V trimming: 5 bases; J trimming: 6 bases; junction bases outside the gene matches: 5. In nucleotides, the CDR3 is TGTGCCAGCAGTCCAACAGGGGCCGAGCAGTACTTC. Protein product: CASSPTGAEQYF.

The chain combines TRBV5-1 with TRBJ2-7, with 14 bases that match TRBD2. CDR3 length equals 15 residues. Germline V lookup: CDR1 SGHRS, CDR2 YFSETQ. After removal of 3 bases from V and 6 bases from J, the junction contained 5 bases not matched to a gene. CDR3: CASSSGTSGSGEQYF. The CDR3 DNA reads TGCGCCAGCAGCTCCGGGACTAGCGGGAGCGGCGAGCAGTACTTC. Drawing the rest from reference TRBV5-1 and TRBJ2-7, the complete variable domain is KAGVTQTPRYLIKTRGQQVTLSCSPISGHRSVSWYQQTPGQGLQFLFEYFSETQRNKGNFPGRFSGRQFSNSRSEMNVSTLELGDSALYLCASSSGTSGSGEQYFGPGTRLTVT.

J is TRBJ2-3 and V is TRBV18; tentative D call: TRBD1 (6 bases). There are 16 residues in the CDR3. Germline V gives CDR1 KGHSH, CDR2 LQKENI. Trimming pared 6 bases from V and 2 bases from J, leaving 18 bases between. CDR3 coding DNA: TGTGCCAGCTCCCTCCCCCCCCGGACAGTCACAGATACGCAGTATTTT. Protein sequence: CASSLPPRTVTDTQYF.

This chain connects TRBV12-5 to TRBJ2-7, with 7 bases identical to TRBD1. This CDR3 spans 15 amino acids. V trimming: 5 bases; J trimming: 3 bases; junction bases outside the gene matches: 10. Germline CDR1 and CDR2: LGHNT and FRNRAP. CDR3 residues: CASGPRGSGGYEQYF. The DNA for the CDR3 is TGTGCTAGTGGTCCCCGCGGCTCAGGGGGCTACGAGCAGTACTTC.

This clone was seen a single time. J is TRBJ2-7 and V is TRBV19; the match to TRBD2 covers 12 bases. Germline-derived CDR1 and CDR2 are LNHDA and SQIVND (reference sequence). The CDR3 runs to 14 residues. With V trimmed by 5 bases and J by 3 bases, 2 bases remained unmatched. CDR3 DNA: TGTGCCAGTAGTCCGGGACTAGCGGGCTACGAGCAGTACTTC. Translation gives CASSPGLAGYEQYF.

This clone has at least ten counts. The V gene is TRBV9, the J gene TRBJ1-4, with D possibly matching TRBD1 (6 bases). V was shortened by 3 bases and J by 7 bases, with 22 bases between the two germline ends. The CDR3 sequence is 17 residues long. The V gene's germline CDR1 is SGDLS and CDR2 YYNGEE. The CDR3 protein is CASSASRGVTGGEKLFF. The CDR3 DNA reads TGTGCCAGCAGCGCCTCCCGGGGGGTGACAGGCGGTGAAAAACTGTTTTTT.

This clone was found a few times. This chain joins TRBV18 and TRBJ1-2; tentatively, D is TRBD1 (5 bases). Trimming took off 3 bases at V and 3 bases at J, with 8 bases between the two ends. Per the germline V gene, CDR1 is KGHSH and CDR2 is LQKENI. This CDR3 spans 13 amino acids. The CDR3 region has the DNA TGTGCCAGCTCACCCGGGACTGACTATGGCTACACCTTC. Translated, it gives CASSPGTDYGYTF.

This chain connects TRBV7-2 to TRBJ2-5, with a tentative D call TRBD2 (5 bases). Germline V CDR1 and CDR2: SGHTA, FQGNSA. The CDR3 has 14 residues. The ends were cut back, 1 base at V and 7 bases at J, with 13 bases in the middle. The CDR3 is CASSLDRGFGTQYF. The CDR3 bases are TGTGCCAGCAGCTTAGACCGAGGGTTTGGGACCCAGTACTTC.

This clone was seen a single time. This sequence joins TRBV4-2 and TRBJ2-3; TRBD2 agrees at 10 bases. V dropped 3 bases and J dropped 1; count of bases not matched to a gene: 7. Germline-derived CDR1 and CDR2 are LGHNA and YNFKEQ. This CDR3 is 17 amino acids long. CDR3 in DNA: TGTGCCAGCAGCCAGATTTTAGCGGGAGGACGCACAGATACGCAGTATTTT. Translated: CASSQILAGGRTDTQYF.

The chain employs TRBV9 and TRBJ2-7; TRBD1 matches at 8 bases. This CDR3 region has 15 residues. V dropped 0 bases and J dropped 2; count of bases not matched to a gene: 4. CDR1 is SGDLS, CDR2 YYNGEE, per germline. As DNA, the CDR3 is TGTGCCAGCAGCGTAGGGACAGGGCCGCCCTACGAGCAGTACTTC. As protein: CASSVGTGPPYEQYF. The variable domain in full, completed from reference TRBV9 and TRBJ2-7, reads DSGVTQTPKHLITATGQRVTLRCSPRSGDLSVYWYQQSLDQGLQFLIQYYNGEERAKGNILERFSAQQFPDLHSELNLSSLELGDSALYFCASSVGTGPPYEQYFGPGTRLTVT.